This TCR beta chain was documented in a study of blood T cells in healthy people across ages. Across the study: About one barcoded beta molecule per two T cells came from capture by template switching.

Donation came from healthy Caucasian individuals in Russia who were aged roughly 6 to 95. Every sample yielded at least 6 million isolated PBMCs. Germline assignment: CDR1 DFQATT and CDR2 SNEGSKA (reference sequence). This CDR3 region has 17 residues. Sample-barcoded 5' priming and a J-beta primer mix drove a second PCR of about 7 to 12 cycles. At least 3 million CDR3-containing paired-end reads were obtained per sample. TCRdb processed the 5' RACE reads anew with MiXCR; each CDR3 protein has one entry. The repertoire consists of roughly 800,000 distinct CDR3 sequences, with 35% to 40% occurring once and the leading ten covering around 13%.

The sample consisted of blood. The chain has TRBV20-1 and TRBJ2-1, with D tentatively TRBD2 (6 bases). The last part of the DNA fits TRBJ2-7 better; the J call may be wrong. The receptor was derived from a man aged 18 to 35 in good health. The CDR3 DNA follows: TGCAGTGCACCGAACCCTAACTGGGGGGACTCCTACAATGAGCAGTACTTC. It translates to CSAPNPNWGDSYNEQYF.